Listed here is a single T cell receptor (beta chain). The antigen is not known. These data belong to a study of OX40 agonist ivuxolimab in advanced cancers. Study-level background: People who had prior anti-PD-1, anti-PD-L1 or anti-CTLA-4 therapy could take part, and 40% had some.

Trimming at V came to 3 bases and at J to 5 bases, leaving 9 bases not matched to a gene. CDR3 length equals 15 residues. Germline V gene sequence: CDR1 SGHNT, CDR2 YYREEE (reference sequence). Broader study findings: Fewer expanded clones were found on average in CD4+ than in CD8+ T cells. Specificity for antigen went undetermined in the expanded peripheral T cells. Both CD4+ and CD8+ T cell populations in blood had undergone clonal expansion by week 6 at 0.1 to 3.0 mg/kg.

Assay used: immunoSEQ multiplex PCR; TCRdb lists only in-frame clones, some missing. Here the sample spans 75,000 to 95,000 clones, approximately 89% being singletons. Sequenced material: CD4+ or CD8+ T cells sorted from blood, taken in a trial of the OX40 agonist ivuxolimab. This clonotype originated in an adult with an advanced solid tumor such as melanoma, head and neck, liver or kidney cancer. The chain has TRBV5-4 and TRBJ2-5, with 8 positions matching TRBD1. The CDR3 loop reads CASSSPRTGLETQYF. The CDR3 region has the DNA TGTGCCAGCAGCTCGCCCCGGACAGGGTTGGAGACCCAGTACTTC.